This T cell receptor (beta chain) came from a study of neurological immune-mediated disorders. Regarding the study as a whole: Among expanded clones, no CDR3 amino acid sequences were shared across subjects, a pattern suggesting private repertoires in all groups. Patients with HTLV-1-associated myelopathy showed the most TCR clonal expansion. Those with multiple sclerosis showed the least, falling below healthy controls.

As to this clonotype: Its antigen is not identified.

Synthesis of cDNA was performed by 5'RACE using 10-nucleotide random UMIs. Every sequencing run gave over 200 million TCR-beta sequences, taken from 15-18 subjects. TCRdb re-derived calls from the 5' RACE reads in MiXCR, one entry per CDR3 protein. The sample consists of 55,000 to 60,000 distinct CDR3 sequences, 3% to 4.5% of them appearing once. The clonotype originates from a woman aged 25-40 years with multiple sclerosis. Material: PBMCs.

The CDR3 reads CSARDFDKSSYNEQFF. In DNA, the CDR3 is TGCAGTGCTAGAGATTTCGACAAGAGCTCCTACAATGAGCAGTTCTTC. The chain carries TRBV20-1 and TRBJ2-1; D call uncertain. CDR1 is DFQATT and CDR2 is SNEGSKA in the germline V gene (reference sequence). V lost 0 bases and J 0 bases, leaving 12 bases between the germline ends. The CDR3 totals 16 residues.